Below, 9 T cell receptor beta chains from the same sample are listed, as sequenced in a study of metastatic and nonmetastatic thyroid tumors. Patients had received no treatment of any kind before thyroid surgery. TCRdb re-analyzed the PCR reads using MiXCR. The repertoire includes some 55,000 clones, 30% of them detected once, and more than 15% sits in the top ten. Input material: blood. Every receptor here comes from a female donor with papillary thyroid cancer or a benign thyroid nodule (not recorded which). Some clones in this sample may be carry-over from other donors' samples.

This clone has only a few counts. V is TRBV28 and J is TRBJ2-7; 8 bases fit TRBD2. J gave up 2 bases and V 4 bases, and 7 bases lay outside the gene matches. Germline CDR1 reads MDHEN; CDR2 reads SYDVKM. This CDR3 region has 15 residues. Here the CDR3 DNA reads TGTGCCAGCAGTTCCAGCGGGAGCTCAGCCTACGAGCAGTACTTC. Amino acid sequence: CASSSSGSSAYEQYF.

The V and J genes are TRBV3-1 and TRBJ2-4; the D gene could be TRBD1 or TRBD2 (5 bases each). The CDR3 sequence is 15 residues long. The V end was cut by 4 bases, the J end by 6 bases, with 16 bases between. Per germline, CDR1 LGHDT and CDR2 YNNKEL (reference sequence). This CDR3 is CASSPGSRGLNIQYF. Written as DNA, the CDR3 is TGTGCCAGCAGCCCGGGGTCTAGGGGCTTAAACATTCAGTACTTC.

The J gene is TRBJ1-1, the V gene TRBV19; D is unresolved. CDR3 length equals 13 residues. Trimming removed 6 bases from V and 0 bases from J, with 8 bases in between. Looked up from germline, CDR1 is LNHDA and CDR2 is SQIVND (reference sequence). CDR3 sequence: CASSQKVNTEAFF. CDR3 coding DNA: TGTGCCAGTAGCCAGAAGGTGAACACTGAAGCTTTCTTT.

A few counts support this clone. The rearrangement links TRBV11-2 to TRBJ2-7; D is undetermined. V lost 5 bases, J lost 5 bases, and 13 bases lay in between. The CDR3 sequence is 13 residues long. The germline V gene has CDR1 SGHAT and CDR2 FQNNGV. The CDR3 reads CASSDGRSNEQYF. Here the CDR3 DNA reads TGTGCCAGCAGCGACGGCAGGAGTAACGAGCAGTACTTC.

The sample holds many counts of this clone. The chain is built from TRBV4-3 and TRBJ2-1; D not resolved. Germline V CDR1 and CDR2: LGHNA, YSLEER. There are 14 residues in the CDR3. The V gene lost 3 bases and the J gene lost 4 bases, with 10 bases spanning the gap. The CDR3 reads CASSQNLDYNEQFF. The DNA for the CDR3 is TGCGCCAGCAGCCAGAACCTAGATTACAATGAGCAGTTCTTC.

The rearrangement joins TRBV3-1 to TRBJ2-7; D unresolved. The germline CDR1 and CDR2 sequences are LGHDT and YNNKEL (reference sequence). V was shortened by 2 bases and J by 6 bases, with 11 bases between the two germline ends. This CDR3 contains 13 residues. CDR3 sequence (DNA): TGTGCCAGCAGCCAATTTAAGTCTGGCGAGCAGTACTTC. It encodes CASSQFKSGEQYF.

The chain employs TRBV6-1 and TRBJ2-5, with 8 nucleotides matching TRBD2. Germline CDR1 is MNHNS and CDR2 is SASEGT. Losses at the gene ends were 4 bases for V and 5 bases for J; bases not matched to a gene: 6. The CDR3 runs to 14 residues. The CDR3 DNA is TGTGCCAGCAGTGCCAGGGGACTAGGGGAGACCCAGTACTTC. Its translation is CASSARGLGETQYF.

Worth noting for this clone: One junction end does not reproduce the germline sequence, and a read error may be involved. The chain uses TRBV6-1 and TRBJ1-1; D unresolved. The germline CDR1 and CDR2 sequences are MNHNS and SASEGT. This CDR3 is built from 13 residues. CDR3 nucleotides: TGCGCCAGCAGTGAAAGCAGCCGCACTGAAGCTTTCTTT. It translates to CASSESSRTEAFF.

V and J are TRBV7-8 and TRBJ2-6; TRBD2 matches 14 bases. V shed 9 bases and J 2 bases; nucleotides not matched to a gene: 6. The CDR3 has 17 residues. CDR1 SGHVS and CDR2 FQNEAQ come from the germline V gene. CDR3 DNA: TGTGCCAGTCTCCCGGGACTAGCGGGGGCTGGGGCCAACGTCCTGACTTTC. Protein product: CASLPGLAGAGANVLTF.